Following are 18 T cell receptor beta chains from one sample sequenced in a study of T cells in localized non-small cell lung cancer. The repertoire was sequenced with immunoSEQ multiplex PCR; TCRdb's copy has only in-frame clones and lacks some. The repertoire consists of about 4,000 clones, with about two fifths occurring once and the leading ten covering roughly 5.7%. The input for sequencing was lung tumor tissue, taken before any cancer treatment. These receptors were taken from a woman aged 40 to 75 with stage I lung adenocarcinoma.

This clone was recorded a few times. The gene calls are TRBV11-3 and TRBJ1-5; 8 bases align to TRBD1. The CDR3 loop spans 16 amino acids. Per germline, CDR1 SGHNT and CDR2 YENEEA. The ends lost 5 bases at V and 5 bases at J; junction bases unmatched: 11. The CDR3 coding sequence is TGTGCCAGCAGCCCCGGACAGGGCGGTTGGCATCAGCCCCAGCATTTT. Translated, it gives CASSPGQGGWHQPQHF.

J is TRBJ1-4 and V is TRBV7-2; TRBD1 agrees at 9 bases. The CDR3 is made up of 15 amino acids. With V trimmed by 3 bases and J by 11 bases, 10 bases remained unmatched. Germline-derived CDR1 and CDR2 are SGHTA and FQGNSA. CDR3 DNA: TGTGCCAGCAGCTTCCTGGACAGGGGAAATGTGAAACTGTTTTTT. Translated: CASSFLDRGNVKLFF.

The chain is built from TRBV11-3 and TRBJ1-2; possibly TRBD1 for D (6 bases). Germline-derived CDR1 and CDR2 are SGHNT and YENEEA. This CDR3 contains 14 residues. V gave up 1 base and J gave up 6 bases, with 12 bases separating them. CDR3 in DNA: TGTGCCAGCAGCTTAGGTGCAGGGGTCGATGGCTACACCTTC. Translated: CASSLGAGVDGYTF. Combining the CDR3 with reference TRBV11-3 and TRBJ1-2 gives the whole variable domain EAGVVQSPRYKIIEKKQPVAFWCNPISGHNTLYWYLQNLGQGPELLIRYENEEAVDDSQLPKDRFSAERLKGVDSTLKIQPAELGDSAVYLCASSLGAGVDGYTFGSGTRLTVV.

This chain links TRBV11-3 with TRBJ1-2; TRBD1 matches 12 bases. The germline CDR1 and CDR2 sequences are SGHNT and YENEEA. V was clipped by 5 bases and J by 2 bases; unmatched bases: 6. The CDR3 covers 16 residues. The CDR3 DNA sequence: TGTGCCAGCAGCCCCGGGGGACAGGGGGCAAACTATGGCTACACCTTC. It translates to CASSPGGQGANYGYTF.

The chain carries TRBV30 and TRBJ2-3; 14 bases line up with TRBD2. Trimming cost V 5 bases and J 3 bases; bases outside gene matches: 1. From germline, CDR1 is GTSNPN and CDR2 SVGIG (reference sequence). This CDR3 is built from 14 residues. The CDR3 bases are TGTGCCTGGGGGACTAGCGGGAGAACAGATACGCAGTATTTT. Translation gives CAWGTSGRTDTQYF. Full variable domain (remainder filled in from reference TRBV30 and TRBJ2-3): SQTIHQWPATLVQPVGSPLSLECTVEGTSNPNLYWYRQAAGRGLQLLFYSVGIGQISSEVPQNLSASRPQDRQFILSSKKLLLSDSGFYLCAWGTSGRTDTQYFGPGTRLTVL.

Relative to its sample, this clone is medium-sized. The rearrangement joins TRBV11-3 to TRBJ2-3; possible D gene TRBD1, 6 bases. Germline CDR1 reads SGHNT; CDR2 reads YENEEA. The V gene lost 2 bases and the J gene lost 1 base, with 13 bases spanning the gap. This CDR3 region has 16 residues. DNA of the CDR3: TGTGCCAGCAGCTTATATGGGGCAGGGGGCACAGATACGCAGTATTTT. Protein product: CASSLYGAGGTDTQYF.

This clone has a handful of counts. The V call is TRBV6-8, the J call TRBJ1-1; tentatively, D is TRBD1 (5 bases). The CDR3 has 13 residues. V lost 6 bases, J lost 1 base, and 9 bases lay in between. From germline, CDR1 is MNHGY and CDR2 SAAAGT. The CDR3 region has the DNA TGTGCCAGCAGCATCGACAGGAACACTGAAGCTTTCTTT. Amino acids: CASSIDRNTEAFF.

The chain employs TRBV6-8 and TRBJ2-2; possibly TRBD1 or TRBD2 for D (5 bases each). The CDR3 is 14 residues long. Trimming left V 11 bases short and J 4 bases short, with 17 bases between. Per the germline V gene, CDR1 is MNHGY and CDR2 is SAAAGT. CDR3 sequence reads: CAANRDLLTGELFF. CDR3 DNA: TGTGCCGCCAACCGGGACCTCCTCACCGGGGAGCTGTTTTTT.

The chain joins TRBV19 to TRBJ1-5; D might be TRBD1 (5 bases). V gave up 5 bases and J gave up 0 bases, with 20 bases separating them. The CDR3 consists of 18 residues. CDR1 is LNHDA, CDR2 SQIVND, per germline (reference sequence). CDR3 sequence (DNA): TGTGCCAGTAGTTCCGCGCTCGGGACCGAATATAGCAATCAGCCCCAGCATTTT. It encodes CASSSALGTEYSNQPQHF.

Only a few counts were recorded for this clone. V gene TRBV30 combines with J gene TRBJ2-1; TRBD2 might be the D (5 bases). V shed 2 bases and J shed 3 bases, with 8 bases lying between them. Germline CDR1 is GTSNPN and CDR2 is SVGIG (reference sequence). The CDR3 runs 13 residues. CDR3 sequence reads: CAWSKGLYNEQFF. DNA of the CDR3: TGTGCCTGGAGTAAAGGACTCTACAATGAGCAGTTCTTC.

This clone showed up just a few times. The chain uses TRBV2 and TRBJ2-1; a possible D gene is TRBD2 (6 bases). Deletions cut 4 bases from V and 5 bases from J, with 12 bases between. The CDR3 loop spans 14 amino acids. The germline V gene encodes CDR1 SNHLY and CDR2 FYNNEI. CDR3 sequence: CASSVRDSNNEQFF. In DNA form, the CDR3 reads TGTGCCAGCAGTGTCCGGGACTCGAACAATGAGCAGTTCTTC.

In this sample, this clone turned up once. The chain couples TRBV6-8 to TRBJ2-2; 13 bases match TRBD2. The CDR3 spans 20 residues. V was clipped by 10 bases and J by 4 bases; unmatched bases: 21. CDR1 is MNHGY, CDR2 SAAAGT, per germline. In DNA form, the CDR3 reads TGTGCCACCATAGCATTTCCAGGACTAGCGGGAGTTCGCGTCACCGGGGAGCTGTTTTTT. Protein sequence: CATIAFPGLAGVRVTGELFF.

V usage is TRBV30 and J usage is TRBJ2-3; 9 positions match TRBD1. The CDR3 spans 18 residues. The V segment lost 5 bases and the J segment 7 bases; nucleotides outside the gene matches: 22. From germline, CDR1 is GTSNPN and CDR2 SVGIG (reference sequence). CDR3 amino acids: CAWRNTTGGNPSIHTQYF. Written as DNA, the CDR3 is TGTGCCTGGCGAAACACCACAGGGGGCAACCCGTCAATTCATACGCAGTATTTT.

The chain recombines TRBV5-1 with TRBJ1-1, with TRBD1 identical over 7 bases. The germline gives CDR1 SGHRS, CDR2 YFSETQ. V shed 2 bases, J shed 5 bases, and the junction held 6 bases outside the gene matches. This CDR3 has 14 residues. The CDR3 reads CASSLEQGKTEAFF. CDR3 nucleotides: TGCGCCAGCAGCTTAGAACAGGGGAAAACTGAAGCTTTCTTT.

The CDR3 reads CSVRRPYNEQFF. The CDR3 DNA sequence: TGCAGCGTTCGGCGGCCCTACAATGAGCAGTTCTTC. The rearrangement joins TRBV29-1 to TRBJ2-1, with D uncertain. Trimming left V 5 bases short and J 2 bases short, with 7 bases between. CDR1 is SQVTM and CDR2 is ANQGSEA in the germline V gene. The CDR3 length is 12 residues.

The chain joins TRBV25-1 to TRBJ2-7; TRBD2 agrees at 8 bases. This CDR3 spans 15 amino acids. The germline gives CDR1 MGHDK, CDR2 SYGVNS. Trimming removed 8 bases from V and 3 bases from J; junction bases left unmatched: 12. The CDR3 here is CASGPTGTSLYEQYF. DNA for the CDR3: TGTGCCAGCGGCCCGACCGGGACTAGTCTCTACGAGCAGTACTTC.

This clone was detected only once. The rearrangement uses TRBV19 and TRBJ1-1; D gene uncertain. The germline V gene encodes CDR1 LNHDA and CDR2 SQIVND (reference sequence). V lost 8 bases and J 3 bases, leaving 13 bases between the germline ends. This CDR3 has 13 residues. As DNA, the CDR3 is TGTGCCAGTCAGTTGACTGATTACACTGAAGCTTTCTTT. Its protein product is CASQLTDYTEAFF.

This chain joins TRBV9 and TRBJ1-5; possible D gene TRBD1, 6 bases. The germline V gene encodes CDR1 SGDLS and CDR2 YYNGEE. V lost 0 bases and J 3 bases, leaving 7 bases between the germline ends. This CDR3 comprises 14 residues. The CDR3: CASSVGQANQPQHF. For the CDR3, the DNA is TGTGCCAGCAGCGTAGGACAGGCCAATCAGCCCCAGCATTTT.